This paragraph covers one T cell receptor (beta chain) sequence. The data originate from a study of cytomegalovirus exposure and HLA in healthy donors. The donors were healthy bone marrow donors. This CDR3 region has 15 residues. The germline V gene has CDR1 LNHDA and CDR2 SQIVND (reference sequence). V lost 8 bases and J lost 1, with 14 bases in between. The study ran its PCR with 60 Vbeta and 13 Jbeta primers. Sequencing used immunoSEQ multiplex PCR; TCRdb keeps in-frame clones, though not all of them. Among approximately 150,000 clones, roughly three quarters were seen once, and the ten largest hold around an eighth.

The chain combines TRBV19 with TRBJ2-2, with D maybe TRBD1 (6 bases). Sequencing was done on a sample of PBMCs. The source of this sequence is a woman aged 35 to 49 in good health and CMV-seronegative. The CDR3 DNA is TGTGCCAGTGGGGGCAGCCGACTGAACACCGGGGAGCTGTTTTTT. Protein product: CASGGSRLNTGELFF.